The 27 T cell receptor beta chains listed next were all sequenced from one sample in a study of blood T cell repertoires in COVID-19. This table comes from immunoSEQ multiplex PCR, and its TCRdb copy is limited to in-frame clones, with some not included. The sample lists roughly 250,000 clones, approximately 91% occurring once. The sample taken for sequencing was PBMCs or T cells enriched from blood (not recorded which). The source is a woman aged 40 to 55 with acute COVID-19.

This chain joins TRBV19 and TRBJ1-4; 9 bases align to TRBD1. V gave up 6 bases and J gave up 10 bases; unmatched junction bases: 3. CDR3 size: 12 residues. The V gene's germline CDR1 is LNHDA and CDR2 SQIVND (reference sequence). In DNA, the CDR3 is TGTGCCAGTAGGGACAGGGGTGGAAAACTGTTTTTT. This gives the protein CASRDRGGKLFF.

The genes are TRBV19 and TRBJ1-3; D remains unclear. The germline V gene has CDR1 LNHDA and CDR2 SQIVND (reference sequence). CDR3 size: 12 residues. Trimming removed 4 bases at V and 3 bases at J, with 4 bases between. The CDR3 is CASSRGGNTIYF. In nucleotides, the CDR3 is TGTGCCAGTAGTAGAGGTGGAAACACCATATATTTT.

About this clone: No conserved phenylalanine or tryptophan ends this CDR3, so it is likely a read error. No DNA is shown, since the ends of the CDR3 on it are uncertain; the CDR3 is the one TCRdb lists. The chain carries TRBV12-5 and TRBJ1-1; TRBD1 is taken as the D call from the table, unchecked against the DNA. The CDR3 is made up of 8 amino acids, end residues included. From germline, CDR1 is LGHNT and CDR2 FRNRAP. CDR3 region: CASGFGHC.

The chain uses TRBV9 and TRBJ1-6; TRBD1 matches 8 bases. Looked up from germline, CDR1 is SGDLS and CDR2 is YYNGEE. Losses at the gene ends were 0 bases for V and 7 bases for J; bases not matched to a gene: 0. This CDR3 comprises 14 residues. Here the CDR3 DNA reads TGTGCCAGCAGCGTAGCAGGGGGCAATTCACCCCTCCACTTT. Residues: CASSVAGGNSPLHF. Full variable domain (missing parts from reference TRBV9 and TRBJ1-6): DSGVTQTPKHLITATGQRVTLRCSPRSGDLSVYWYQQSLDQGLQFLIQYYNGEERAKGNILERFSAQQFPDLHSELNLSSLELGDSALYFCASSVAGGNSPLHFGNGTRLTVT.

This CDR3 is CASSQGQGGSNQPQHF. The CDR3 DNA is TGTGCCAGCAGCCAGGGACAGGGAGGGAGCAATCAGCCCCAGCATTTT. This chain joins TRBV3-1 (or the pseudogene TRBV3-2) and TRBJ1-5; 9 positions match TRBD1. Germline assignment: CDR1 LGHDT and CDR2 YNNKEL (reference sequence). CDR3 length: 16 residues. The V segment lost 3 bases and the J segment 1 base; nucleotides outside the gene matches: 4.

The J gene is TRBJ1-1, the V gene TRBV29-1; 8 bases match TRBD1. The CDR3 loop spans 15 amino acids. V lost 0 bases and J lost 6; bases outside the gene matches: 9. Germline CDR1 is SQVTM and CDR2 is ANQGSEA. The CDR3 protein is CSVEEPGQGIPEAFF. The CDR3 bases are TGCAGCGTTGAAGAGCCAGGACAGGGAATCCCTGAAGCTTTCTTT.

The chain carries TRBV5-1 and TRBJ2-7, with a possible D match to TRBD2 (6 bases). The length of the CDR3 is 15 residues. Germline values: CDR1 SGHRS, CDR2 YFSETQ. Trimming took 9 bases from V and 2 from J, leaving 21 bases between them. In DNA, the CDR3 is TGCGCCACCACGACCCTCCCGGGGAGGACCTACGAGCAGTACTTC. It is translated as CATTTLPGRTYEQYF.

The chain employs TRBV7-9 and TRBJ1-5; D is perhaps TRBD1 (6 bases). V lost 4 bases and J lost 9, with 16 bases in between. This CDR3 spans 14 amino acids. The germline V gene encodes CDR1 SEHNR and CDR2 FQNEAQ (reference sequence). The CDR3 region is CASSSGQNLRPQHF. The CDR3 bases are TGTGCCAGCAGCTCCGGACAGAACTTAAGGCCCCAGCATTTT. The whole variable domain, filled in from reference TRBV7-9 and TRBJ1-5, reads DTGVSQNPRHKITKRGQNVTFRCDPISEHNRLYWYRQTLGQGPEFLTYFQNEAQLEKSRLLSDRFSAERPKGSFSTLEIQRTEQGDSAMYLCASSSGQNLRPQHFGDGTRLSIL.

The chain combines TRBV11-2 with TRBJ1-4; 7 bases match TRBD1. The CDR3 has 15 residues. V shed 5 bases and J 7 bases; nucleotides not matched to a gene: 10. The germline V gene has CDR1 SGHAT and CDR2 FQNNGV. This CDR3 is CASSESRGRLEKLFF. CDR3 DNA: TGTGCCAGCAGCGAGTCGAGGGGGCGCCTTGAAAAACTGTTTTTT.

The chain combines TRBV6-6 with TRBJ2-7; 7 bases agree with TRBD2. V lost 8 bases to trimming and J lost 2 bases; unmatched junction nucleotides: 6. The germline CDR1 and CDR2 sequences are MNHNY and SVGAGI (reference sequence). The CDR3 totals 13 residues. CDR3 nucleotides: TGTGCCAGCTCAAGAGGGAGGGCCTACGAGCAGTACTTC. This codes for CASSRGRAYEQYF.

CDR3 residues: CAIRAQGDSYEQYF. CDR3 sequence (DNA): TGTGCCATCAGAGCGCAGGGTGACTCCTACGAGCAGTACTTC. The V gene is TRBV10-3, the J gene TRBJ2-7; D is possibly TRBD1 (5 bases). CDR3 size: 14 residues. V lost 6 bases to trimming and J lost 0 bases, with 12 bases between them. Germline V gene data show CDR1 as ENHRY and CDR2 as SYGVKD.

The chain couples TRBV7-9 to TRBJ2-5; D call uncertain. The CDR3 is 14 amino acids. Germline CDR1 reads SEHNR; CDR2 reads FQNEAQ (reference sequence). Deletions cut 2 bases from V and 1 base from J, with 8 bases between. CDR3 protein: CASSLRWAQETQYF. The CDR3 nucleotides are TGTGCCAGCAGCTTAAGGTGGGCCCAAGAGACCCAGTACTTC. Variable domain in full (rest from reference TRBV7-9 and TRBJ2-5): DTGVSQNPRHKITKRGQNVTFRCDPISEHNRLYWYRQTLGQGPEFLTYFQNEAQLEKSRLLSDRFSAERPKGSFSTLEIQRTEQGDSAMYLCASSLRWAQETQYFGPGTRLLVL.

Written as DNA, the CDR3 is TGTGCCAGCAGACTTGGGACTAGCGGGAGTAATGAGCAGTTCTTC. Protein: CASRLGTSGSNEQFF. This sequence joins TRBV6-6 and TRBJ2-1, with TRBD2 identical over 14 bases. V shed 6 bases and J 7 bases; nucleotides not matched to a gene: 5. The V gene's germline CDR1 is MNHNY and CDR2 SVGAGI (reference sequence). The CDR3 totals 15 residues.

This chain links TRBV4-1 with TRBJ1-4; a weak D match, TRBD1 (5 bases). The V and J ends lost 2 bases and 8 bases respectively, with 15 bases between them. From germline, CDR1 is MGHRA and CDR2 YSYEKL. CDR3 size: 15 residues. DNA for the CDR3: TGCGCCAGCAGCCAAACACCCGGCGCAGGGGAAAAACTGTTTTTT. This codes for CASSQTPGAGEKLFF.

Points on this clone: Compared with germline, one end of the junction differs, possibly owing to a read error. V is TRBV28 and J is TRBJ2-3, with D perhaps matching TRBD1 (5 bases). Looked up from germline, CDR1 is MDHEN and CDR2 is SYDVKM. This CDR3 contains 13 residues. The CDR3 DNA reads TGTGCCAGCAGTTTCGACAGCAGAGATACGCAGTATTTT. This codes for CASSFDSRDTQYF.

The chain is built from TRBV7-9 and TRBJ1-1, with a possible D match to TRBD1 (5 bases). V was trimmed by 5 bases and J by 4 bases, leaving 14 bases between them. The CDR3 consists of 14 residues. Germline CDR1 SEHNR, CDR2 FQNEAQ (reference sequence). The DNA for the CDR3 is TGTGCCAGCAGCCCCAAAGGGGCGAGCACTGAAGCTTTCTTT. Translating it yields CASSPKGASTEAFF. The variable domain in full, completed from reference TRBV7-9 and TRBJ1-1, reads DTGVSQNPRHKITKRGQNVTFRCDPISEHNRLYWYRQTLGQGPEFLTYFQNEAQLEKSRLLSDRFSAERPKGSFSTLEIQRTEQGDSAMYLCASSPKGASTEAFFGQGTRLTVV.

This chain joins TRBV30 and TRBJ1-3; 8 bases line up with TRBD1. V trimming: 2 bases; J trimming: 2 bases; junction bases outside the gene matches: 2. The CDR3 spans 14 residues. Per germline, CDR1 GTSNPN and CDR2 SVGIG (reference sequence). The CDR3 reads CAWSRTGTGNTIYF. CDR3 sequence (DNA): TGTGCCTGGAGTAGGACAGGGACTGGAAACACCATATATTTT.

This rearrangement joins TRBV10-3 to TRBJ1-1; D gene uncertain. The V gene's germline CDR1 is ENHRY and CDR2 SYGVKD. V was shortened by 6 bases and J by 1 base, with 9 bases between the two germline ends. The CDR3 is made up of 13 amino acids. CDR3 nucleotides: TGTGCCATCAGGAGATCCGAGAACACTGAAGCTTTCTTT. It is translated as CAIRRSENTEAFF.

This clone has only one observation. The chain uses TRBV30 and TRBJ1-2; maybe TRBD1 (6 bases). The germline V gene has CDR1 GTSNPN and CDR2 SVGIG (reference sequence). This CDR3 has 12 residues. This chain's CDR3 is CARQEIHYGYTF. CDR3 sequence (DNA): TGTGCTAGACAGGAAATCCACTATGGCTACACCTTC.

V and J are TRBV7-6 and TRBJ1-1; D call uncertain. The CDR3 runs 13 residues. The germline V gene encodes CDR1 SGHVS and CDR2 FNYEAQ. V lost 1 base and J lost 4, with 7 bases in between. The CDR3 DNA follows: TGTGCCAGCAGCTTAGGTTCTTTCACTGAAGCTTTCTTT. Amino acids: CASSLGSFTEAFF.

The CDR3 coding sequence is TGTGCCAGTAGTATGGGGAGAACCCAGCATTTT. It translates to CASSMGRTQHF. The chain joins TRBV19 to TRBJ1-5; D gene unclear. The CDR3 totals 11 residues. Germline CDR1 and CDR2: LNHDA and SQIVND (reference sequence). The germline V and J ends were trimmed by 3 bases and 11 bases, with 8 bases remaining between them.

V usage is TRBV18 and J usage is TRBJ1-1; 7 nucleotides agree with TRBD1. In germline, CDR1 is KGHSH, CDR2 LQKENI. J was trimmed by 1 base and V by 5 bases; bases with no gene match: 7. CDR3 length equals 15 residues. CDR3 DNA: TGTGCCAGCTCAAGGGACAGACCTTCGAACACTGAAGCTTTCTTT. Its translation is CASSRDRPSNTEAFF. The full variable domain, its missing parts supplied by reference TRBV18 and TRBJ1-1, is NAGVMQNPRHLVRRRGQEARLRCSPMKGHSHVYWYRQLPEEGLKFMVYLQKENIIDESGMPKERFSAEFPKEGPSILRIQQVVRGDSAAYFCASSRDRPSNTEAFFGQGTRLTVV.

This chain joins TRBV11-3 and TRBJ1-1; D not resolved. Trimming took off 2 bases at V and 1 base at J, with 5 bases between the two ends. The CDR3 runs 13 residues. Germline CDR1 is SGHNT and CDR2 is YENEEA. CDR3 loop: CASSLSQNTEAFF. The CDR3, as DNA: TGTGCCAGCAGCTTATCCCAGAACACTGAAGCTTTCTTT.

This clone was counted between two and nine times. The V gene is TRBV2, the J gene TRBJ2-7; 7 bases align to TRBD1. The CDR3 covers 13 residues. Germline loops: CDR1 SNHLY, CDR2 FYNNEI. V trimming: 5 bases; J trimming: 4 bases; junction bases outside the gene matches: 5. DNA of the CDR3: TGTGCCAGCAGTTTAAACAGGGGTTACGAGCAGTACTTC. This encodes CASSLNRGYEQYF.

This CDR3 reads CASSLVSPTGVGNTIYF. DNA for the CDR3: TGTGCCAGCAGCTTAGTGAGTCCGACAGGGGTTGGAAACACCATATATTTT. The V and J genes are TRBV7-2 and TRBJ1-3; TRBD1 aligns across 8 bases. CDR1 is SGHTA and CDR2 is FQGNSA in the germline V gene. The trim removed 1 base at V and 3 bases at J, leaving 8 bases unmatched. There are 17 residues in the CDR3.

V is TRBV19 and J is TRBJ1-3, with D possibly TRBD1 on 5 matching bases. The V gene's germline CDR1 is LNHDA and CDR2 SQIVND (reference sequence). V lost 1 base, J lost 3 bases, and 10 bases lay in between. There are 15 residues in the CDR3. The CDR3 bases are TGTGCCAGTAGTATAGCGGCGGGGCTTGGAAACACCATATATTTT. The encoded protein is CASSIAAGLGNTIYF.

The V call is TRBV29-1, the J call TRBJ2-2, with D possibly being TRBD1 (6 bases). V was pared by 3 bases and J by 6 bases, with 17 bases between. The CDR3 totals 15 residues. Germline V gene data show CDR1 as SQVTM and CDR2 as ANQGSEA. CDR3 sequence: CSVESTGSKSGELFF. The CDR3 DNA reads as TGCAGCGTTGAGAGTACAGGGTCCAAGTCCGGGGAGCTGTTTTTT.